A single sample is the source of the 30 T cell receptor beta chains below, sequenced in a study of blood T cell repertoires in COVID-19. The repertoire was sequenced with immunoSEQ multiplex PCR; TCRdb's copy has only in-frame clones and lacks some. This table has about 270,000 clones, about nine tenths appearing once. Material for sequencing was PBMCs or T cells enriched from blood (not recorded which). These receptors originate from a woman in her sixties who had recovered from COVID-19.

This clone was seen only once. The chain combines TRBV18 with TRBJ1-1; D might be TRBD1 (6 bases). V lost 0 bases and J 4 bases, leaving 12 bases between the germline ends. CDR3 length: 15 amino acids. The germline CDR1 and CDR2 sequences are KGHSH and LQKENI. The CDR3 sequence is CASSPPGQGFTEAFF. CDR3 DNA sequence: TGTGCCAGCTCACCACCAGGTCAGGGGTTCACTGAAGCTTTCTTT.

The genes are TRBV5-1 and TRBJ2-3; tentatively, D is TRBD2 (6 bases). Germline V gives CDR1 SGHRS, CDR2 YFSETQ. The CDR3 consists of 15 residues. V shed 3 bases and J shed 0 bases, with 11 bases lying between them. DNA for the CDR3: TGCGCCAGCAGCTATAGCGGACCTAGCACAGATACGCAGTATTTT. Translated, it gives CASSYSGPSTDTQYF.

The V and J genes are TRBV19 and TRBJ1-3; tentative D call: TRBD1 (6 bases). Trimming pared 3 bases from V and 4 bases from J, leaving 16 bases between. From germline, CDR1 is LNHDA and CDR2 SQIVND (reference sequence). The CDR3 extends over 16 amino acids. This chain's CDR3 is CASSIMGTILGNTIYF. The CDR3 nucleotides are TGTGCCAGTAGTATTATGGGGACAATACTAGGAAACACCATATATTTT.

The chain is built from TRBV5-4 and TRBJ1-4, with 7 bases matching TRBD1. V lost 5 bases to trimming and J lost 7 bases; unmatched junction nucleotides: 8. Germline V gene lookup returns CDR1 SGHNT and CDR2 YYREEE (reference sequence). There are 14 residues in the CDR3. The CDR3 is CASSSQGGSEKLFF. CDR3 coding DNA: TGTGCCAGCAGTTCCCAGGGGGGAAGTGAAAAACTGTTTTTT.

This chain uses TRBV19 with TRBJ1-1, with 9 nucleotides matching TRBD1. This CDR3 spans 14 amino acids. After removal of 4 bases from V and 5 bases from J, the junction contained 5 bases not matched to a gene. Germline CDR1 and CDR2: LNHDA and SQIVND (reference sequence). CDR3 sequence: CASSKDRGGTEAFF. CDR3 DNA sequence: TGTGCCAGTAGTAAGGACAGGGGTGGGACTGAAGCTTTCTTT.

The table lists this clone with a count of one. This CDR3 is CASSPPDRVNQPQHF. CDR3 in DNA: TGTGCCAGCAGCCCCCCCGACAGGGTCAATCAGCCCCAGCATTTT. The gene calls are TRBV28 and TRBJ1-5; the match to TRBD1 covers 7 bases. Germline CDR1 reads MDHEN; CDR2 reads SYDVKM. The CDR3 runs to 15 residues. The ends lost 6 bases at V and 3 bases at J; junction bases unmatched: 8.

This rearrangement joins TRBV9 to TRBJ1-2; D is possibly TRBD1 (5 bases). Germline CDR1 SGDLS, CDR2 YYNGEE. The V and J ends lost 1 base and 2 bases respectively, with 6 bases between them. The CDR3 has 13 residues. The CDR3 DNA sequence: TGTGCCAGCAGCGTACCAGGGAACTATGGCTACACCTTC. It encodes CASSVPGNYGYTF.

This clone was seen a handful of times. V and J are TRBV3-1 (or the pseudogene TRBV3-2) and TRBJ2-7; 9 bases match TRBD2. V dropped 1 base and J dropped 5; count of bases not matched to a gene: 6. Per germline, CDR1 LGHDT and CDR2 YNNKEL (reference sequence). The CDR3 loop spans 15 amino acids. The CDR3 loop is CASSQGNSGSHEQYF. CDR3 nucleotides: TGTGCCAGCAGCCAAGGAAATAGCGGGAGCCACGAGCAGTACTTC.

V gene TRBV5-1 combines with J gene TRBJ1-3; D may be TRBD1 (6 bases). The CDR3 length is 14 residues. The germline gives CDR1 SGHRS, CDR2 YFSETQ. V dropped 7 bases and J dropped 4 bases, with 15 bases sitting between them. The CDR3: CASGDTSSGNTIYF. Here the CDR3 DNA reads TGCGCCAGCGGGGACACAAGCTCCGGAAACACCATATATTTT.

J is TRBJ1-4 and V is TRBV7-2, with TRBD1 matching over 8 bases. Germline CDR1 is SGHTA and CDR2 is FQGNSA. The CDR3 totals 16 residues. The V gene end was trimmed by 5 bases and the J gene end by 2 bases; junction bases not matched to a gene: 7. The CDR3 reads CASSRQGALTNEKLFF. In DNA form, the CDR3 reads TGTGCCAGCAGCCGTCAGGGGGCGCTGACTAATGAAAAACTGTTTTTT. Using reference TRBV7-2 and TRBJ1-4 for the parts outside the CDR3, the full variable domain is GAGVSQSPSNKVTEKGKDVELRCDPISGHTALYWYRQSLGQGLEFLIYFQGNSAPDKSGLPSDRFSAERTGGSVSTLTIQRTQQEDSAVYLCASSRQGALTNEKLFFGSGTQLSVL.

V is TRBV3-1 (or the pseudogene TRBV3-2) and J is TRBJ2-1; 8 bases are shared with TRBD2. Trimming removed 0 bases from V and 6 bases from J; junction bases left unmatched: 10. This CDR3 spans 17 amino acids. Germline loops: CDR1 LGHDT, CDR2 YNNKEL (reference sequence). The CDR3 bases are TGTGCCAGCAGCCAAGATCTCAGCGGGGGCGCAATCAATGAGCAGTTCTTC. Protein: CASSQDLSGGAINEQFF.

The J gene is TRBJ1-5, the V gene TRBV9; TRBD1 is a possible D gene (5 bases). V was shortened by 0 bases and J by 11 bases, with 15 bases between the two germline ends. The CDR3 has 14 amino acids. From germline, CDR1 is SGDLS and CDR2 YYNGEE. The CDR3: CASSVDRGRRSQHF. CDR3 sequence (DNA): TGTGCCAGCAGCGTAGATCGGGGGAGGAGGTCCCAGCATTTT.

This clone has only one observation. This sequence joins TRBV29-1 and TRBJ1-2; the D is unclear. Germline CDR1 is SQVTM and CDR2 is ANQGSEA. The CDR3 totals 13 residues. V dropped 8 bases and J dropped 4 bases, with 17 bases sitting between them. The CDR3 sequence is CSSSEGGGYGYTF. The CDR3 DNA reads TGCAGCTCATCCGAGGGTGGCGGCTATGGCTACACCTTC.

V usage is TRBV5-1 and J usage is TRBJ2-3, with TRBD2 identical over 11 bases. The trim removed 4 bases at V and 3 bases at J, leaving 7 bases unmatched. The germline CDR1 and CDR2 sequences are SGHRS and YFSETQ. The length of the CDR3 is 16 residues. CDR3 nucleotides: TGCGCCAGCAGCCCAATAGCGGGGGGGCGGACAGATACGCAGTATTTT. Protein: CASSPIAGGRTDTQYF.

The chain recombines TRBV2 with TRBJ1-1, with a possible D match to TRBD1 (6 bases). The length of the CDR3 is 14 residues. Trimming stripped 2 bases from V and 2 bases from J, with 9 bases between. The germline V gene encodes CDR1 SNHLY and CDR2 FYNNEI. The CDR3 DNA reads TGTGCCAGCAGTGAAAAACAGGGCAACACTGAAGCTTTCTTT. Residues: CASSEKQGNTEAFF.

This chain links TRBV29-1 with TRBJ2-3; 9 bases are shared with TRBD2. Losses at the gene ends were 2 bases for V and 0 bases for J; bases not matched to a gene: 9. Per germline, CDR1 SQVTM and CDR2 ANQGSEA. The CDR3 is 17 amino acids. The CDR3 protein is CSVESLAGLTSTDTQYF. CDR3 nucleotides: TGCAGCGTTGAATCCCTAGCGGGGTTGACGAGCACAGATACGCAGTATTTT.

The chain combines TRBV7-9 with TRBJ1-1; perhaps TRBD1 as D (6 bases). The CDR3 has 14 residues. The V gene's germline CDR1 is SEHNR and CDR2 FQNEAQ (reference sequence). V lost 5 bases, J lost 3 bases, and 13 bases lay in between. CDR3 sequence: CASSGLGGHTEAFF. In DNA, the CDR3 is TGTGCCAGCAGCGGCCTCGGGGGGCACACTGAAGCTTTCTTT.

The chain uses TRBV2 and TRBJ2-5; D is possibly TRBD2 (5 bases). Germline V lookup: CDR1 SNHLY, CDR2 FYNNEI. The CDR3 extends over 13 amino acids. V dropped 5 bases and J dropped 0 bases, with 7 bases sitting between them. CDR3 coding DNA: TGTGCCAGCAGTCGAGGGCACCAAGAGACCCAGTACTTC. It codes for CASSRGHQETQYF.

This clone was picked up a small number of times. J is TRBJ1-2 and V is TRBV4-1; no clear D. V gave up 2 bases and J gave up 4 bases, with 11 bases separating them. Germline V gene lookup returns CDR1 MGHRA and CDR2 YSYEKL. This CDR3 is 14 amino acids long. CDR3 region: CASSQREAGYGYTF. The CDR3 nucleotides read TGCGCCAGCAGCCAAAGGGAGGCGGGCTATGGCTACACCTTC.

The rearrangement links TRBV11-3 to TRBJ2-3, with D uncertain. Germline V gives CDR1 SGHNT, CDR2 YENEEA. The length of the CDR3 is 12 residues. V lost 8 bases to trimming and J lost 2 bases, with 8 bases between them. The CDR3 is CASGIDTDTQYF. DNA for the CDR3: TGTGCCAGCGGCATTGACACAGATACGCAGTATTTT. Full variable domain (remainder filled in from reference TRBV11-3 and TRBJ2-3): EAGVVQSPRYKIIEKKQPVAFWCNPISGHNTLYWYLQNLGQGPELLIRYENEEAVDDSQLPKDRFSAERLKGVDSTLKIQPAELGDSAVYLCASGIDTDTQYFGPGTRLTVL.

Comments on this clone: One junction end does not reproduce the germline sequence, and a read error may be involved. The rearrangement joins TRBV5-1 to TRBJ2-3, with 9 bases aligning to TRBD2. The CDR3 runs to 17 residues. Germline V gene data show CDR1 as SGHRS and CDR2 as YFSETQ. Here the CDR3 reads CARSLARAGGLSDTQYF. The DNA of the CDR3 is TGCGCCCGCAGCTTGGCCAGGGCGGGGGGGCTCTCAGATACGCAGTATTTT.

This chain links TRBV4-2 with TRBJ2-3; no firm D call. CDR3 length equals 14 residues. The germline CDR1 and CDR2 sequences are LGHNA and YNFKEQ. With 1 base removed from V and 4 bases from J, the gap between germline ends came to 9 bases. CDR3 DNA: TGTGCCAGCAGCCAAGCTGACAACTCAGATACGCAGTATTTT. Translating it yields CASSQADNSDTQYF.

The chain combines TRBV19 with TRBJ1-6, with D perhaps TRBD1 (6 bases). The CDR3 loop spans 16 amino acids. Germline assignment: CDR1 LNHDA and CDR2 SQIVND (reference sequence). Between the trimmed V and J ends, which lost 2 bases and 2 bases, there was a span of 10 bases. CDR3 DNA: TGTGCCAGTAGTATAATGGGGGCCGCCTATAATTCACCCCTCCACTTT. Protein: CASSIMGAAYNSPLHF. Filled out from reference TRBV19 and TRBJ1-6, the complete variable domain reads DGGITQSPKYLFRKEGQNVTLSCEQNLNHDAMYWYRQDPGQGLRLIYYSQIVNDFQKGDIAEGYSVSREKKESFPLTVTSAQKNPTAFYLCASSIMGAAYNSPLHFGNGTRLTVT.

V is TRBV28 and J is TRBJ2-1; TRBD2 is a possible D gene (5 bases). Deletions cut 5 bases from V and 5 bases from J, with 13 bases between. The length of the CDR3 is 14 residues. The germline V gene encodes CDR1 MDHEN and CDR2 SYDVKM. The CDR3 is CASSPYGINNEQFF. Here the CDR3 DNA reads TGTGCCAGCAGTCCGTACGGGATAAACAATGAGCAGTTCTTC.

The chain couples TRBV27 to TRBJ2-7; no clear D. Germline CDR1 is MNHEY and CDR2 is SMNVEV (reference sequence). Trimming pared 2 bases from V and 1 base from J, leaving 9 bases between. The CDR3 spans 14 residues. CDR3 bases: TGTGCCAGCAGTTTAAGCCCCCATTCCTACGAGCAGTACTTC. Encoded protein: CASSLSPHSYEQYF.

CDR3 sequence reads: CASSDPPGSEQYF. CDR3 sequence (DNA): TGCGCCAGCAGTGATCCGCCGGGGAGCGAGCAGTACTTC. The chain is built from TRBV10-2 and TRBJ2-7, with a tentative D call TRBD2 (5 bases). V lost 3 bases to trimming and J lost 6 bases, with 12 bases between them. The germline V gene has CDR1 WSHSY and CDR2 SAAADI. The CDR3 is made up of 13 amino acids.

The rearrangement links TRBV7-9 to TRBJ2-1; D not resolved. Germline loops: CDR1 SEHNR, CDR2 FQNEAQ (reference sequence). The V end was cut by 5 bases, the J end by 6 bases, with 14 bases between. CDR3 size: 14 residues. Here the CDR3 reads CASSRGSVANEQFF. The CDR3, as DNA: TGTGCCAGCAGCCGAGGCTCAGTGGCCAATGAGCAGTTCTTC.

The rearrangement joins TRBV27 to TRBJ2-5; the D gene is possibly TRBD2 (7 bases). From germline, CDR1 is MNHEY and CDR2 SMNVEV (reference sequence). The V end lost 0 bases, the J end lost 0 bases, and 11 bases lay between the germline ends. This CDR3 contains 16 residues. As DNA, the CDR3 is TGTGCCAGCAGTTTATCCAGCGGGGACAACCAAGAGACCCAGTACTTC. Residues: CASSLSSGDNQETQYF.

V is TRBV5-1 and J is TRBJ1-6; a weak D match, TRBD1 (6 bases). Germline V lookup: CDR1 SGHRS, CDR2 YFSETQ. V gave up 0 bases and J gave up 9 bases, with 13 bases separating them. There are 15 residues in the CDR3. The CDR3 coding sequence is TGCGCCAGCAGCTTGGACAGGGTTATAAGTTCACCCCTCCACTTT. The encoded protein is CASSLDRVISSPLHF.

CDR3 nucleotide sequence: TGTGCCAGCAGCTACCGGGGGACGGTGGCTTTCTATAATTCACCCCTCCACTTT. Protein: CASSYRGTVAFYNSPLHF. This rearrangement joins TRBV14 to TRBJ1-6; possibly TRBD1 for D (5 bases). Germline loops: CDR1 SGHDN, CDR2 FVKESK. This CDR3 has 18 amino acids. V was clipped by 5 bases and J by 3 bases, with 20 bases between them.